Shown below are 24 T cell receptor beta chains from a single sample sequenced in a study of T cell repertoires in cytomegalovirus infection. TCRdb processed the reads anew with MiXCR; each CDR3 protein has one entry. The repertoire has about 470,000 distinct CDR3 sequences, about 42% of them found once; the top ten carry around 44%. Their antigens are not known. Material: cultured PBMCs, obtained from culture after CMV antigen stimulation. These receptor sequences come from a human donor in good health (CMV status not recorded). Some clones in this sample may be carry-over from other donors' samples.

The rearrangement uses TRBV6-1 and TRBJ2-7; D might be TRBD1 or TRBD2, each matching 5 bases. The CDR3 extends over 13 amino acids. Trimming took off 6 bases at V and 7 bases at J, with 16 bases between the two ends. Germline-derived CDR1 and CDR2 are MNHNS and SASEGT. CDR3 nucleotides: TGTGCCAGCAGGCGGACGGGACCTGGAGAGCAGTACTTC. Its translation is CASRRTGPGEQYF.

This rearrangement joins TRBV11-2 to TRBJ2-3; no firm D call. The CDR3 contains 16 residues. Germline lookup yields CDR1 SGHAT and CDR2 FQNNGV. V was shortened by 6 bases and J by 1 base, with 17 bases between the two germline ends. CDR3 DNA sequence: TGTGCCAGCAGAGCCCGAAGTGGGGAAGGCACAGATACGCAGTATTTT. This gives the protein CASRARSGEGTDTQYF.

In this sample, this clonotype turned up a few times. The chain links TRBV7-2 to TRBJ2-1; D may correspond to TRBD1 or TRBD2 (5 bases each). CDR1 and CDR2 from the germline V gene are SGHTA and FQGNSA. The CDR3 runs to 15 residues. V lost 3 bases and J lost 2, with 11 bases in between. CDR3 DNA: TGTGCCAGCAGCTTGGGACCTGCCCCCTACAATGAGCAGTTCTTC. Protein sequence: CASSLGPAPYNEQFF. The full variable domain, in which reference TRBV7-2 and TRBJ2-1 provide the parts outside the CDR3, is GAGVSQSPSNKVTEKGKDVELRCDPISGHTALYWYRQSLGQGLEFLIYFQGNSAPDKSGLPSDRFSAERTGGSVSTLTIQRTQQEDSAVYLCASSLGPAPYNEQFFGPGTRLTVL.

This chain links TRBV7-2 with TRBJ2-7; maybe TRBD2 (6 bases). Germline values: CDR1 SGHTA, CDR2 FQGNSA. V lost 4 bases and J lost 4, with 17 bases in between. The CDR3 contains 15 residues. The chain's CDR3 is CASSSLSTSRYEQYF. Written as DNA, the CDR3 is TGTGCCAGCAGCTCACTATCGACTAGTCGATACGAGCAGTACTTC.

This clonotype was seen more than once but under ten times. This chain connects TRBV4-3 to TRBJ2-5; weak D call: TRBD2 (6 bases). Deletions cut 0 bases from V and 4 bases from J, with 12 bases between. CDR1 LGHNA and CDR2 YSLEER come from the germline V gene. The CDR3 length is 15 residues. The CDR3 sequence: CASSQDAGLGETQYF. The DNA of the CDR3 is TGCGCCAGCAGCCAAGATGCGGGGTTAGGAGAGACCCAGTACTTC.

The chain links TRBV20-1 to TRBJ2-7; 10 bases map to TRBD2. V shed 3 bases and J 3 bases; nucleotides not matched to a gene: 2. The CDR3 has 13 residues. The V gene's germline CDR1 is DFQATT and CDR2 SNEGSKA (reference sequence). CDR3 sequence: CSASLAGDYEQYF. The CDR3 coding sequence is TGCAGTGCTAGCCTAGCGGGAGACTACGAGCAGTACTTC.

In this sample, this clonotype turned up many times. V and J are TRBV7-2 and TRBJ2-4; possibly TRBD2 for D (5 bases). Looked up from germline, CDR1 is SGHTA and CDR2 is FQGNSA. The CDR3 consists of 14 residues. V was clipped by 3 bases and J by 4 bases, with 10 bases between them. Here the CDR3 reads CASSLGVAKNIQYF. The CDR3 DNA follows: TGTGCCAGCAGCTTGGGAGTTGCGAAAAACATTCAGTACTTC.

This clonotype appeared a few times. The CDR3 bases are TGTGCCAGCAGCTTAGCGGGGAGGGCGGGCTACACCTTC. Translating it yields CASSLAGRAGYTF. The V call is TRBV7-2, the J call TRBJ1-2; D gene ambiguous. Germline lookup yields CDR1 SGHTA and CDR2 FQGNSA. V was trimmed by 0 bases and J by 8 bases, leaving 10 bases between them. This CDR3 has 13 amino acids.

CDR3 DNA: TGTGCCAGCAGCTACGGAGGGGGCGACTATGGCTACACCTTC. Protein: CASSYGGGDYGYTF. The genes are TRBV7-2 and TRBJ1-2; 7 nucleotides line up with TRBD1. This CDR3 is 14 amino acids long. Losses at the gene ends were 4 bases for V and 3 bases for J; bases not matched to a gene: 5. Germline assignment: CDR1 SGHTA and CDR2 FQGNSA.

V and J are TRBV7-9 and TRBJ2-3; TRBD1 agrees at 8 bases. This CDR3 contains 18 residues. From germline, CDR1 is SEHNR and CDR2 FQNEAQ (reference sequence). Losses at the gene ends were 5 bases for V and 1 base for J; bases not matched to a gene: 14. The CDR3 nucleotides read TGTGCCAGCAGCGCCACTGGACAGGGCCACGGTGGCACAGATACGCAGTATTTT. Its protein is CASSATGQGHGGTDTQYF.

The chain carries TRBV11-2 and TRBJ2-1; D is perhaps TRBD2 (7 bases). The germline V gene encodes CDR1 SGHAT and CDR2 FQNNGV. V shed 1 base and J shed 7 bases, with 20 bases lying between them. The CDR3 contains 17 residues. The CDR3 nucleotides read TGTGCCAGCAGCTTAGGGGTGGGGGGGGGCAGGCAGAATGAGCAGTTCTTC. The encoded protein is CASSLGVGGGRQNEQFF.

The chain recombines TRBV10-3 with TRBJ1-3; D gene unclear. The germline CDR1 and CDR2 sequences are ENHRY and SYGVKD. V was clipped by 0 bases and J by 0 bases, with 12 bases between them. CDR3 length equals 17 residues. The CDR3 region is CAISESNWASSGNTIYF. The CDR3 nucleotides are TGTGCCATCAGTGAGTCGAATTGGGCTTCCTCTGGAAACACCATATATTTT.

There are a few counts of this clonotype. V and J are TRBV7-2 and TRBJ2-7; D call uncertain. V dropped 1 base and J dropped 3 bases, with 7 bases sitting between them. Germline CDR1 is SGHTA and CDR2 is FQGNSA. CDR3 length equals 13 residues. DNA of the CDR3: TGTGCCAGCAGCTTAGGGCTCCGCTACGAGCAGTACTTC. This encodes CASSLGLRYEQYF.

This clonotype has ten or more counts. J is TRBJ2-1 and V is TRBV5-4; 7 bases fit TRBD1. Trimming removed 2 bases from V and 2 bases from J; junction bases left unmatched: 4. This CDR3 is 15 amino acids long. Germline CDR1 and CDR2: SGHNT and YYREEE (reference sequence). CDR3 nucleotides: TGTGCCAGCAGCTTACGAGGGGGCGCCTACAATGAGCAGTTCTTC. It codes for CASSLRGGAYNEQFF. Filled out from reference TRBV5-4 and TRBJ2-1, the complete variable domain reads ETGVTQSPTHLIKTRGQQVTLRCSSQSGHNTVSWYQQALGQGPQFIFQYYREEENGRGNFPPRFSGLQFPNYSSELNVNALELDDSALYLCASSLRGGAYNEQFFGPGTRLTVL.

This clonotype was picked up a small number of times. The CDR3 here is CASSSQRDYNEQFF. The CDR3 DNA is TGTGCCAGCAGTTCCCAGCGGGATTACAATGAGCAGTTCTTC. The gene calls are TRBV6-2 or TRBV6-3 and TRBJ2-1, with TRBD2 identical over 7 bases. The CDR3 spans 14 residues. Germline assignment: CDR1 MNHEY and CDR2 SVGEGT. Trimming cost V 4 bases and J 4 bases; bases outside gene matches: 4.

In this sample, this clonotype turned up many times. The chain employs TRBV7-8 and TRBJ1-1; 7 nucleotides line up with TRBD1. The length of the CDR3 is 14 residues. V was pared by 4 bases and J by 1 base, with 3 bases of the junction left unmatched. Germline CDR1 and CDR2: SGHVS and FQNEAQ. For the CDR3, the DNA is TGTGCCAGCAGCTATTGGACAGGGAACACTGAAGCTTTCTTT. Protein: CASSYWTGNTEAFF.

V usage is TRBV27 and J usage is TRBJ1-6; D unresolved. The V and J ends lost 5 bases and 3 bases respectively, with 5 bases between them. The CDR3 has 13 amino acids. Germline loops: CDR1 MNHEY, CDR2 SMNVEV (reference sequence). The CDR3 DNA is TGTGCCAGCAGTGCATACTATAATTCACCCCTCCACTTT. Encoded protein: CASSAYYNSPLHF.

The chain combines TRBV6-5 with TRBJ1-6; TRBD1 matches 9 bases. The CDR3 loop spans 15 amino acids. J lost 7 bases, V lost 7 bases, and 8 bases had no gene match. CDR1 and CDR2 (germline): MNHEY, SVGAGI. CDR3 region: CASTRSGQGNSPLHF. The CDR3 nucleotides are TGTGCCAGCACCCGATCGGGACAGGGAAATTCACCCCTCCACTTT.

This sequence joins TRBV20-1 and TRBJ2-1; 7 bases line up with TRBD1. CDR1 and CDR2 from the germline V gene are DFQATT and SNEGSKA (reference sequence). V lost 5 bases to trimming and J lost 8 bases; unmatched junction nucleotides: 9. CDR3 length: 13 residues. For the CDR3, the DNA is TGCAGTGCTGAGGAAGGGGGCACTGATGAGCAGTTCTTC. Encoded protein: CSAEEGGTDEQFF.

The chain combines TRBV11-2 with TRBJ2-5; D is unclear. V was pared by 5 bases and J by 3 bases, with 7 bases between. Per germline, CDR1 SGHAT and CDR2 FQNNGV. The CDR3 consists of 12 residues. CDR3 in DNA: TGTGCCAGCAGCCTCCGAAAAGAGACCCAGTACTTC. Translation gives CASSLRKETQYF. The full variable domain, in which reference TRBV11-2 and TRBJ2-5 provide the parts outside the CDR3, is EAGVAQSPRYKIIEKRQSVAFWCNPISGHATLYWYQQILGQGPKLLIQFQNNGVVDDSQLPKDRFSAERLKGVDSTLKIQPAKLEDSAVYLCASSLRKETQYFGPGTRLLVL.

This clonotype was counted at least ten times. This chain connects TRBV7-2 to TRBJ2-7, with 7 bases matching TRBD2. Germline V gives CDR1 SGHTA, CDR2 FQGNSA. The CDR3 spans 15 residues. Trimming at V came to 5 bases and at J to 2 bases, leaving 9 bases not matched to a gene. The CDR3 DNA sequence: TGTGCCAGCAGCCTCCAGACTAGCATTGCCTACGAGCAGTACTTC. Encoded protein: CASSLQTSIAYEQYF.

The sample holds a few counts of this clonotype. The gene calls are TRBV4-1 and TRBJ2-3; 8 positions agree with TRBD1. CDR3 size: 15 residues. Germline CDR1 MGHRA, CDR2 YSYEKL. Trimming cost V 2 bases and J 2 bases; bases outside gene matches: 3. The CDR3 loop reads CASSQMDRDTDTQYF. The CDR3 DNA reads TGCGCCAGCAGCCAAATGGACAGGGACACAGATACGCAGTATTTT.

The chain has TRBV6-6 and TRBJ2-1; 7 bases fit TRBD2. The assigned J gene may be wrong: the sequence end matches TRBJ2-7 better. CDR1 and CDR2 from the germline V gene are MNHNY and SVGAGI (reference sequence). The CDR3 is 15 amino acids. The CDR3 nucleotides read TGTGCCAGCAGTCTAGAGCGGGGCTCCTACAATGAGCAGTACTTC. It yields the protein CASSLERGSYNEQYF.

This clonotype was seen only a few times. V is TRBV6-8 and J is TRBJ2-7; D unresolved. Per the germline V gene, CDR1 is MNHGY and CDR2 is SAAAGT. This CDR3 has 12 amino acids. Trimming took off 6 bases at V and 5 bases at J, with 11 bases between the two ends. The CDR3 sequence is CASSPAPHEQYF. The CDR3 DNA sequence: TGTGCCAGCAGCCCTGCCCCCCACGAGCAGTACTTC.